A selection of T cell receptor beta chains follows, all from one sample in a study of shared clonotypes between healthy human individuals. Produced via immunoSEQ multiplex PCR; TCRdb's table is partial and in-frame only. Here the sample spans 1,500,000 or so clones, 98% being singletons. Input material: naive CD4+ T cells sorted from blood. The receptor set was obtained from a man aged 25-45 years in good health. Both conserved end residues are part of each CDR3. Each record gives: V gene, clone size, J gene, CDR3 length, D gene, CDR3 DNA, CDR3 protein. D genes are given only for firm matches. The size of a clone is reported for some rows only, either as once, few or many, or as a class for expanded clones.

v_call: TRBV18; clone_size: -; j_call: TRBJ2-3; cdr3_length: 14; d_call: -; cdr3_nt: TGTGCCAGCTCACCACCAACCCGCACAGATACGCAGTATTTT; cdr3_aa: CASSPPTRTDTQYF
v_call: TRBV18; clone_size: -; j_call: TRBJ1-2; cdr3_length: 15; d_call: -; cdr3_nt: TGTGCCAGCTCACTAGAACCAACAGGGAACTATGGCTACACCTTC; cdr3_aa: CASSLEPTGNYGYTF
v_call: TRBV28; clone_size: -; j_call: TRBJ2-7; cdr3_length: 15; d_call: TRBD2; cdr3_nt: TGTGCCAGCAGTACCCCCCGGGGGGGTGCCTACGAGCAGTACTTC; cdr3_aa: CASSTPRGGAYEQYF
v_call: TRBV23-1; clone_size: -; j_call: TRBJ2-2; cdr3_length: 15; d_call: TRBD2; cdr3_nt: TGCGCCAGTCGACCAGCGGGGGCGAACACCGGGGAGCTGTTTTTT; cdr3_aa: CASRPAGANTGELFF
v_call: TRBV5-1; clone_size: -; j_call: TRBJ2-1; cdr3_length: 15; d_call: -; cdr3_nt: TGCGCCAGCAGCTTGGCCTTAGGACCCTACAATGAGCAGTTCTTC; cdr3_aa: CASSLALGPYNEQFF
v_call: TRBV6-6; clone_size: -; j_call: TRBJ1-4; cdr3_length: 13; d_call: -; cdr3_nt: TGTGCCAGCAGTCCCAGGCCAACCGAAAAACTGTTTTTT; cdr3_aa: CASSPRPTEKLFF
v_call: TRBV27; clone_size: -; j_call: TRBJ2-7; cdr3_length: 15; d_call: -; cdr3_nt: TGTGCCAGCAGTTCACTTGCGGAGGGCTCCTACGAGCAGTACTTC; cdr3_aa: CASSSLAEGSYEQYF
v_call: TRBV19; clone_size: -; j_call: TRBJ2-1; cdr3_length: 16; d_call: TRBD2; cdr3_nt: TGTGCCAGTAGTATGATTCTCGGCGGGAGGGCCAATGAGCAGTTCTTC; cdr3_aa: CASSMILGGRANEQFF
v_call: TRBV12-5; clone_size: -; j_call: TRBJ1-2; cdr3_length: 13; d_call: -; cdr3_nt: TGTGCTATTAAAATAGGGGCTAACTATGGCTACACCTTC; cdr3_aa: CAIKIGANYGYTF
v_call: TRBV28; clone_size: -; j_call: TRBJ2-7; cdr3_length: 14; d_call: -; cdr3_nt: TGTGCCAGCAGTTTAACTAGCCAAACCTACGAGCAGTACTTC; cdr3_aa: CASSLTSQTYEQYF
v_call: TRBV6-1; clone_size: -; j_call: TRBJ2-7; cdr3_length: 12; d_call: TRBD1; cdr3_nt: TGTGCCAGCTGGGACAGTCGGAGGGAGCAGTACTTC; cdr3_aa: CASWDSRREQYF
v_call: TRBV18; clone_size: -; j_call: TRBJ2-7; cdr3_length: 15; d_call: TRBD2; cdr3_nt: TGTGCCAGCTCACGAAGTCTAGCGGAGGCCTACGAGCAGTACTTC; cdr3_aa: CASSRSLAEAYEQYF
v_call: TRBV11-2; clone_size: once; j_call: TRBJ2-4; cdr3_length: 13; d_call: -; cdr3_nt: TGTGCCAGCAAGGCGTTCGACAAAAACATTCAGTACTTC; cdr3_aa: CASKAFDKNIQYF
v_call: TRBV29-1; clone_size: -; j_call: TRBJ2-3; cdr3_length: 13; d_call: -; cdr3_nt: TGCAGCGTGTTAGACCCTTACACAGATACGCAGTATTTT; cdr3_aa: CSVLDPYTDTQYF
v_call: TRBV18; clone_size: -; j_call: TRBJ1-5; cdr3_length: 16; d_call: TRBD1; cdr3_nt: TGTGCCAGCTCACCCAAACAGGGGGCGAGCAATCAGCCCCAGCATTTT; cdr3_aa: CASSPKQGASNQPQHF
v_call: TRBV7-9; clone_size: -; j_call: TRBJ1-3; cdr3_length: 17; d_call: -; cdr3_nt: TGTGCCAGCCGCCCTGGGTTCGCGGATAGCTCTGGAAACACCATATATTTT; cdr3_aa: CASRPGFADSSGNTIYF
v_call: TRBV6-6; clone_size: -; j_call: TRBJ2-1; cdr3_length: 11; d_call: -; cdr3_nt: TGTGCCAGCAGTAACTACAATGAGCAGTTCTTC; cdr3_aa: CASSNYNEQFF
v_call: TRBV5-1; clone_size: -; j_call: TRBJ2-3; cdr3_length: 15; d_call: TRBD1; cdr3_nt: TGCGCCAGCAGCTTACAGGGGGCTAGAACAGATACGCAGTATTTT; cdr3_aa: CASSLQGARTDTQYF
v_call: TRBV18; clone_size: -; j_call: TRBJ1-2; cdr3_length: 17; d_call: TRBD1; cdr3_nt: TGTGCCAGCTCTCGAGGACCCTCACGGGACAGCTCGTATGGCTACACCTTC; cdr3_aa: CASSRGPSRDSSYGYTF
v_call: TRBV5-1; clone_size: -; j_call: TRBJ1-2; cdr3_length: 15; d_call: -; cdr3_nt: TGCGCCAGCAGCTTAGGTGGCAGGGAGAGCGGTGGCTACACCTTC; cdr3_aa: CASSLGGRESGGYTF
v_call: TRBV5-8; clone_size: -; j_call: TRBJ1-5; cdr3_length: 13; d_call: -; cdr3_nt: TGTGCCAGCAGCTTGCCCGCGTATCAGCCCCAGCATTTT; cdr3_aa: CASSLPAYQPQHF
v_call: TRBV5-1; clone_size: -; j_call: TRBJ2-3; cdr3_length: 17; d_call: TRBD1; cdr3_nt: TGCGCCAGCAGCTTGGGTCATCCCGGGACAGGCACAGATACGCAGTATTTT; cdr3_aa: CASSLGHPGTGTDTQYF
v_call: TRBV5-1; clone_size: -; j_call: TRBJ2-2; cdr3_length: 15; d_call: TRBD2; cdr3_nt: TGCGCCAGCAGCCCTAGCGGGATTAACACCGGGGAGCTGTTTTTT; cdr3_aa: CASSPSGINTGELFF
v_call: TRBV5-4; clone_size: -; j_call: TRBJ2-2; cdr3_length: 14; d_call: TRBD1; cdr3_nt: TGTGCCAGCAACTGGGACAGGGGAACCGGGGAGCTGTTTTTT; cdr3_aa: CASNWDRGTGELFF
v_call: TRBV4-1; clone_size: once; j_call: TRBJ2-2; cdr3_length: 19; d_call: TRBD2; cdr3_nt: TGCGCCAGCAGCCAAGATCGTATCGGGAGGGCCGCGAACACCGGGGAGCTGTTTTTT; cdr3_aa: CASSQDRIGRAANTGELFF
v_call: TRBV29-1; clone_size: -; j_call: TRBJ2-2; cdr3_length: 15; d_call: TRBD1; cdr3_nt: TGCAGCACCCCAGACAGGGGTCAGGCGACCGGGGAGCTGTTTTTT; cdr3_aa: CSTPDRGQATGELFF
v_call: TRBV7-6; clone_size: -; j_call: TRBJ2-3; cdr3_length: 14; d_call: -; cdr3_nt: TGTGCCAGCAGCTTAGCTAATGCGTTAGATACGCAGTATTTT; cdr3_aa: CASSLANALDTQYF
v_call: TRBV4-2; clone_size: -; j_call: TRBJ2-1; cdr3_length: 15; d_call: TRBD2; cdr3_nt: TGTGCCAGCAGCCAGCTAGCGGAATCCTACAATGAGCAGTTCTTC; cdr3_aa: CASSQLAESYNEQFF
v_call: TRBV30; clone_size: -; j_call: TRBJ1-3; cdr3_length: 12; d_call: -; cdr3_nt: TGTGCCTGGAGTAAAATTGGGGACACCATATATTTT; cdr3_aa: CAWSKIGDTIYF
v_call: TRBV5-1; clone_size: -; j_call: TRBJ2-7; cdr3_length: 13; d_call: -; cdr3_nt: TGCGCCAGTCAGCTGGAGGGCCTGGGCGAGCAGTACTTC; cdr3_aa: CASQLEGLGEQYF
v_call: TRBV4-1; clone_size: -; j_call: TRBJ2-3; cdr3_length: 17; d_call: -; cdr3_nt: TGCGCCAGCAGCGCAAGGGCCGAGACAGGAGGTAGGGATACGCAGTATTTT; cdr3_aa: CASSARAETGGRDTQYF
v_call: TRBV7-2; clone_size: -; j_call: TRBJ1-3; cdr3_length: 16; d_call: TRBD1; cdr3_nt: TGTGCCAGCAGCCTGCGACTGACAGGGGCGGGAAACACCATATATTTT; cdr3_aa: CASSLRLTGAGNTIYF
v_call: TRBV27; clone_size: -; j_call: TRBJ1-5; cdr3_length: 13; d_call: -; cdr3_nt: TGTGCCAGCAGCAGGATTAGCAATCAGCCCCAGCATTTT; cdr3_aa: CASSRISNQPQHF
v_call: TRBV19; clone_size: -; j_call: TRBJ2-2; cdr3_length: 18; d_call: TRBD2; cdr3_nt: TGTGCCAGTAGTCTAGGACTAGCGGGAGGACCGAACACCGGGGAGCTGTTTTTT; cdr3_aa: CASSLGLAGGPNTGELFF
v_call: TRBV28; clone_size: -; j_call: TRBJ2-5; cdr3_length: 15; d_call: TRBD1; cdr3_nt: TGTGCCAGCAGTTTGTACAGGGGCTCCAGAGAGACCCAGTACTTC; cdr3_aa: CASSLYRGSRETQYF
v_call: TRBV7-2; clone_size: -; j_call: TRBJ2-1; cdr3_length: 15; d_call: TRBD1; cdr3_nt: TGTGCCAGCAGCAAGGGACAGGGGGCGTACAATGAGCAGTTCTTC; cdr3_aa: CASSKGQGAYNEQFF
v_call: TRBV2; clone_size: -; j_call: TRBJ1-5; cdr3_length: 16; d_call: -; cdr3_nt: TGTGCCAGCAGTGAAGCAACAGGCAGGGTCGATCAGCCCCAGCATTTT; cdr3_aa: CASSEATGRVDQPQHF
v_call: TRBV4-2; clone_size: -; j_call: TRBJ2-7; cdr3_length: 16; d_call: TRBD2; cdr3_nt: TGTGCCAGCAGCCAAGATAGGGCTAGCGGGAGCTACGAGCAGTACTTC; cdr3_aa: CASSQDRASGSYEQYF
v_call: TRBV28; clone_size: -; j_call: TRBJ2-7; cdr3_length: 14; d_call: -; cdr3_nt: TGTGCCAGCAGTTTAAACCATGGGGCCAGCGAGCAGTACTTC; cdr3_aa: CASSLNHGASEQYF
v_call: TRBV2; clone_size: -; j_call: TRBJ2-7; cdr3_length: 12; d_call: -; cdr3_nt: TGTGCCAGCAGTGAGTCCGGTTACGAGCAGTACTTC; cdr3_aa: CASSESGYEQYF
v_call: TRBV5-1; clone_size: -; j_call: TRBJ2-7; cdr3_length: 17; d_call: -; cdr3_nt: TGCGCCAGCAGCCCCCGGTTTGTGGGCAGGGTGAGTTACGAGCAGTACTTC; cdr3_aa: CASSPRFVGRVSYEQYF
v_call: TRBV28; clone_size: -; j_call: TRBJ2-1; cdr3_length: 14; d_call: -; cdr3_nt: TGTGCCAGCAGTTTTTACTCGACCTACAATGAGCAGTTCTTC; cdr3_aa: CASSFYSTYNEQFF
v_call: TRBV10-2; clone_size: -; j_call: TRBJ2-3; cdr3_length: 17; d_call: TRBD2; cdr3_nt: TGCGCCAGCAGTGATCCTCGACTAGCGGTGGGCACAGATACGCAGTATTTT; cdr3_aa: CASSDPRLAVGTDTQYF
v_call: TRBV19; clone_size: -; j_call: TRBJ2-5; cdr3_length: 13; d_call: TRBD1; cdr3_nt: TGTGCCAGTGGACCGACAGGGTCGGAGACCCAGTACTTC; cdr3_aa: CASGPTGSETQYF
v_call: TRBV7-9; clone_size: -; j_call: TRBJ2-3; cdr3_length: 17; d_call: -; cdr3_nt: TGTGCCAGCAGCCCCATCGGGACTTTGGGGAGGACAGATACGCAGTATTTT; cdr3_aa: CASSPIGTLGRTDTQYF
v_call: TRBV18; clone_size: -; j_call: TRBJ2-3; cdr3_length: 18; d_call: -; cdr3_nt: TGTGCCAGCTCACCATTTCGCCGCGCAGGGGCCCTCACAGATACGCAGTATTTT; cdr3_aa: CASSPFRRAGALTDTQYF
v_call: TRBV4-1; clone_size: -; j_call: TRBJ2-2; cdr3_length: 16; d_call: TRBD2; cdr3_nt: TGCGCCAGCAGCCAGGTACTAGCGGGGTACACCGGGGAGCTGTTTTTT; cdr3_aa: CASSQVLAGYTGELFF
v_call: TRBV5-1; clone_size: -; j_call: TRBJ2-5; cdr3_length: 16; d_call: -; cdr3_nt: TGCGCCAGCAGCTTGGCTCCCAGGGCGGCTAAAGAGACCCAGTACTTC; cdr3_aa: CASSLAPRAAKETQYF